These 15 T cell receptor beta chains share one sample of origin, sequenced in a study of identifying expanded T cells in peripheral blood (dated by TCRdb to the late 2010s). The library was generated by the immunoSEQ multiplex PCR assay. In its TCRdb copy, this immuneACCESS table keeps in-frame sequences only and misses some clones. Where compared with another copy, unresolved V genes explain less than half of these, and the others have no known cause. The sample yields tens of thousands of clones; around 89% were counted once. The top ten clones comprise 15% to 20% of the sample. The source material was blood. Source of these receptors: a person between 18 and 75 years old in good health.

The J gene is TRBJ2-5, the V gene TRBV7-7, with D possibly matching TRBD2 (5 bases). V lost 0 bases and J 2 bases, leaving 10 bases between the germline ends. The V gene's germline CDR1 is SSHAT and CDR2 FNYEAQ (reference sequence). This CDR3 contains 15 residues. The CDR3 here is CASSLAAGGQETQYF. CDR3 nucleotides: TGTGCCAGCAGCTTAGCGGCAGGAGGTCAAGAGACCCAGTACTTC.

The chain joins TRBV15 to TRBJ2-5, with 9 bases that match TRBD2. There are 20 residues in the CDR3. Trimming at V came to 4 bases and at J to 0 bases, leaving 18 bases not matched to a gene. Looked up from germline, CDR1 is LNHNV and CDR2 is YYDKDF (reference sequence). The CDR3: CATSKIGRVAGDLYQETQYF. In nucleotides, the CDR3 is TGTGCCACCAGCAAAATCGGAAGGGTAGCGGGAGATCTGTACCAAGAGACCCAGTACTTC.

With regard to this clone: Mismatch with germline at one junction end may stem from a read error. The chain has TRBV10-2 and TRBJ2-4; D not certain. This CDR3 has 13 amino acids. Per the germline V gene, CDR1 is WSHSY and CDR2 is SAAADI. CDR3 loop: CASSDGSSTQSDF. In DNA, the CDR3 is TGCGCCAGCAGTGACGGCTCGAGCACCCAATCGGACTTC.

The rearrangement links TRBV11-2 to TRBJ1-2; D may be TRBD1 (6 bases). The CDR3 runs to 14 residues. The germline CDR1 and CDR2 sequences are SGHAT and FQNNGV. Trimming pared 2 bases from V and 5 bases from J, leaving 12 bases between. CDR3 amino acids: CASSLNREGYGYTF. In DNA form, the CDR3 reads TGTGCCAGCAGCTTAAACAGGGAGGGATATGGCTACACCTTC. The full variable domain, with the rest looked up from reference TRBV11-2 and TRBJ1-2, is EAGVAQSPRYKIIEKRQSVAFWCNPISGHATLYWYQQILGQGPKLLIQFQNNGVVDDSQLPKDRFSAERLKGVDSTLKIQPAKLEDSAVYLCASSLNREGYGYTFGSGTRLTVV.

V is TRBV7-2 and J is TRBJ2-3, with 9 positions matching TRBD2. The CDR3 covers 16 residues. Trimming at V came to 5 bases and at J to 5 bases, leaving 11 bases not matched to a gene. In germline, CDR1 is SGHTA, CDR2 FQGNSA. Here the CDR3 reads CASSPPASGVEDTQYF. The DNA for the CDR3 is TGTGCCAGCAGCCCGCCGGCTAGCGGGGTGGAAGATACGCAGTATTTT.

This clone was counted a single time. The chain is built from TRBV5-4 and TRBJ2-3; 10 bases are shared with TRBD1. Germline CDR1 and CDR2: SGHNT and YYREEE (reference sequence). V lost 4 bases and J lost 6; bases outside the gene matches: 8. The CDR3 has 15 residues. The CDR3, as DNA: TGTGCCAGCAGCCCTACCGGGACAGGGGACGATACGCAGTATTTT. It encodes CASSPTGTGDDTQYF. Together with reference TRBV5-4 and TRBJ2-3, the CDR3 gives the full variable domain: ETGVTQSPTHLIKTRGQQVTLRCSSQSGHNTVSWYQQALGQGPQFIFQYYREEENGRGNFPPRFSGLQFPNYSSELNVNALELDDSALYLCASSPTGTGDDTQYFGPGTRLTVL.

The V gene is TRBV7-2, the J gene TRBJ1-3, with D unresolved. This CDR3 contains 13 residues. Germline-derived CDR1 and CDR2 are SGHTA and FQGNSA. V was shortened by 5 bases and J by 4 bases, with 9 bases between the two germline ends. CDR3 DNA sequence: TGTGCCAGCAGCAGTCTACCCGGAAACACCATATATTTT. Residues: CASSSLPGNTIYF.

The J gene is TRBJ1-5, the V gene TRBV15, with D unclear. The CDR3 covers 13 residues. Per the germline V gene, CDR1 is LNHNV and CDR2 is YYDKDF (reference sequence). Trimming stripped 0 bases from V and 6 bases from J, with 6 bases between. This CDR3 is CATSREGRQPQHF. The CDR3 nucleotides read TGTGCCACCAGCAGAGAGGGCCGTCAGCCCCAGCATTTT. The full variable domain, completed using reference TRBV15 and TRBJ1-5, is DAMVIQNPRYQVTQFGKPVTLSCSQTLNHNVMYWYQQKSSQAPKLLFHYYDKDFNNEADTPDNFQSRRPNTSFCFLDIRSPGLGDTAMYLCATSREGRQPQHFGDGTRLSIL.

V and J are TRBV19 and TRBJ1-5; TRBD1 is a possible D gene (6 bases). Trimming took 1 base from V and 8 from J, leaving 12 bases between them. CDR3 size: 14 residues. The germline CDR1 and CDR2 sequences are LNHDA and SQIVND (reference sequence). Here the CDR3 reads CASSIVGQSEPQHF. DNA of the CDR3: TGTGCCAGTAGTATAGTAGGACAGAGCGAGCCCCAGCATTTT.

Here the CDR3 reads CASSLVGRDTDTQYF. The CDR3 DNA follows: TGTGCCAGCAGCTTAGTGGGCAGGGACACAGATACGCAGTATTTT. The chain uses TRBV5-4 and TRBJ2-3; tentative D call: TRBD1 (5 bases). Germline assignment: CDR1 SGHNT and CDR2 YYREEE (reference sequence). This CDR3 spans 15 amino acids. V was shortened by 2 bases and J by 2 bases, with 12 bases between the two germline ends.

About this clone: Possible read error: a much larger clone is one base away. The chain joins TRBV6-1 to TRBJ1-1, with D perhaps matching TRBD1 (6 bases). The ends were cut back, 7 bases at V and 1 base at J, with 10 bases in the middle. Looked up from germline, CDR1 is MNHNS and CDR2 is SASEGT. The CDR3 totals 13 residues. CDR3 region: CASNPTGNTEAFF. In DNA form, the CDR3 reads TGTGCCAGCAACCCGACAGGGAACACTGAAGCTTTCTTT.

The chain employs TRBV6-1 and TRBJ2-7; 7 positions match TRBD1. The CDR3 length is 14 residues. Germline assignment: CDR1 MNHNS and CDR2 SASEGT. Trimming took 5 bases from V and 3 from J; bases not matched to a gene: 7. For the CDR3, the DNA is TGTGCCAGCAGTTGGACAGGACTGAACTACGAGCAGTACTTC. The encoded protein is CASSWTGLNYEQYF.

V and J are TRBV27 and TRBJ2-1, with D possibly being TRBD1 (6 bases). The CDR3 spans 16 residues. The V end lost 4 bases, the J end lost 5 bases, and 18 bases lay between the germline ends. Germline lookup yields CDR1 MNHEY and CDR2 SMNVEV (reference sequence). The CDR3 nucleotides are TGTGCCAGCAGTTCTATAACAGGGCTTGGTCACAATGAGCAGTTCTTC. It yields the protein CASSSITGLGHNEQFF.

The chain employs TRBV4-3 and TRBJ1-3; D is unclear. This CDR3 is built from 16 residues. V shed 4 bases and J shed 0 bases, with 13 bases lying between them. CDR1 is LGHNA, CDR2 YSLEER, per germline. The CDR3 coding sequence is TGCGCCAGCAGCCCCTTCAGCGAGAACTCTGGAAACACCATATATTTT. It codes for CASSPFSENSGNTIYF.

This sequence joins TRBV19 and TRBJ2-1; tentative D call: TRBD1 (5 bases). Germline CDR1 and CDR2: LNHDA and SQIVND (reference sequence). V lost 3 bases to trimming and J lost 1 base, with 10 bases between them. The CDR3 totals 15 residues. For the CDR3, the DNA is TGTGCCAGTAGTATCGCCAGGGTGTCCTACAATGAGCAGTTCTTC. It codes for CASSIARVSYNEQFF.